Following are 12 T cell receptor beta chains from one sample sequenced in a study of shared clonotypes between healthy human individuals. Profiling relied on immunoSEQ multiplex PCR, and the TCRdb table lists in-frame clones only, not all of them. Of some 500,000 clones detected, 60% to 80% appear once; the ten largest clones hold more than 10%. Sequencing input: PBMCs. The receptors come from a woman between 40 and 50 years old in good health. Some clones in this sample may be carry-over from other donors' samples.

This clone occurred once. The CDR3 DNA reads as TGTGCCAGCAGTTGGTACACTGAAGCTTTCTTT. Its translation is CASSWYTEAFF. The rearrangement uses TRBV28 and TRBJ1-1; D is unresolved. Trimming pared 4 bases from V and 3 bases from J, leaving 3 bases between. The germline CDR1 and CDR2 sequences are MDHEN and SYDVKM. The CDR3 runs 11 residues.

The chain has TRBV19 and TRBJ1-2; a possible D gene is TRBD1 (5 bases). CDR1 is LNHDA, CDR2 SQIVND, per germline (reference sequence). V lost 3 bases and J 5 bases, leaving 13 bases between the germline ends. This CDR3 spans 14 amino acids. The CDR3 coding sequence is TGTGCCAGTAGTATTGGGGATCAGGGTTATGGCTACACCTTC. Its protein is CASSIGDQGYGYTF.

The gene calls are TRBV19 and TRBJ1-2, with 8 bases matching TRBD1. Unmatched junction bases numbered 11, after V lost 3 bases and J lost 8 bases. Germline V gives CDR1 LNHDA, CDR2 SQIVND (reference sequence). This CDR3 comprises 15 residues. The CDR3: CASSMILGQGIGYTF. The CDR3 DNA reads as TGTGCCAGTAGTATGATCCTAGGACAGGGAATCGGCTACACCTTC.

The CDR3 DNA is TGTGCCAGCAGTCCCCCGGGACGGCTCAATCAGCCCCAGCATTTT. Amino acids: CASSPPGRLNQPQHF. This chain uses TRBV28 with TRBJ1-5; D perhaps matches TRBD1 (5 bases). CDR1 and CDR2 (germline): MDHEN, SYDVKM. The CDR3 has 15 amino acids. V dropped 5 bases and J dropped 3 bases, with 14 bases sitting between them.

The V call is TRBV12-5, the J call TRBJ1-1; D is unclear. CDR1 and CDR2 from the germline V gene are LGHNT and FRNRAP. The V and J ends lost 5 bases and 10 bases respectively, with 11 bases between them. The CDR3 has 11 amino acids. The CDR3 is CASGMDGRAFF. The CDR3 nucleotides read TGTGCTAGTGGTATGGATGGGCGAGCTTTCTTT.

The chain links TRBV18 to TRBJ1-4; 9 positions match TRBD1. Germline V gives CDR1 KGHSH, CDR2 LQKENI. V lost 4 bases to trimming and J lost 7 bases; unmatched junction nucleotides: 7. CDR3 length equals 15 residues. This CDR3 is CASSQSTGGGEKLFF. The CDR3 nucleotides read TGTGCCAGCTCACAGAGCACAGGGGGCGGTGAAAAACTGTTTTTT.

This clone has just a few counts. A read error likely explains this, since a far larger clone differs by one base. Other DNA sequences within the sample encode an identical CDR3. Written as DNA, the CDR3 is TGCGCCAGCAGCTTAGCGATCGAGACCCAGTACTTC. It is translated as CASSLAIETQYF. The chain is built from TRBV7-9 and TRBJ2-5, with a weak D call TRBD2 (5 bases). CDR1 and CDR2 from the germline V gene are SEHNR and FQNEAQ (reference sequence). CDR3 length: 12 amino acids.

This chain connects TRBV5-8 to TRBJ1-4, with 7 bases that match TRBD1. Per germline, CDR1 SGHTS and CDR2 YDEGEE. V shed 4 bases, J shed 1 base, and the junction held 10 bases outside the gene matches. This CDR3 comprises 17 residues. Written as DNA, the CDR3 is TGTGCCAGCAGCCTCATCAGGGGGGGGAGAACTAATGAAAAACTGTTTTTT. This codes for CASSLIRGGRTNEKLFF.

The V call is TRBV11-2, the J call TRBJ2-7, with D perhaps TRBD1 (6 bases). V was shortened by 4 bases and J by 4 bases, with 23 bases between the two germline ends. Germline V gene data show CDR1 as SGHAT and CDR2 as FQNNGV. The CDR3 is 17 amino acids. The CDR3 DNA sequence: TGTGCCAGCAGCTCGTATAGGGTAGGGGGAGCGGAATACGAGCAGTACTTC. The encoded protein is CASSSYRVGGAEYEQYF.

The chain recombines TRBV7-9 with TRBJ2-2, with unresolved D. The CDR3 runs to 12 residues. The V gene's germline CDR1 is SEHNR and CDR2 FQNEAQ (reference sequence). V lost 7 bases and J 3 bases, leaving 6 bases between the germline ends. CDR3 in amino acids: CASILYTGELFF. The CDR3 DNA reads TGTGCCAGCATCCTTTACACCGGGGAGCTGTTTTTT.

The chain has TRBV30 and TRBJ1-5; no reliable D call. There are 14 residues in the CDR3. Deletions cut 0 bases from V and 6 bases from J, with 12 bases between. Germline V gene sequence: CDR1 GTSNPN, CDR2 SVGIG (reference sequence). The CDR3 bases are TGTGCCTGGAGTGTAGAGGCAGTCATTCAGCCCCAGCATTTT. This sequence encodes CAWSVEAVIQPQHF.

This clone was seen a single time. J is TRBJ2-1 and V is TRBV9; D tentatively fits TRBD1 or TRBD2 (6 bases each). CDR1 is SGDLS, CDR2 YYNGEE, per germline. The CDR3 consists of 16 residues. Trimming removed 4 bases from V and 2 bases from J, with 16 bases in between. CDR3 coding DNA: TGTGCCAGCAGCCGGAGGGGGGTCCCGACCTACAATGAGCAGTTCTTC. It translates to CASSRRGVPTYNEQFF.